This TCR beta chain appears in the sequencing data of a study of T cell responses to AZD1222 COVID-19 vaccine. Sequenced by immunoSEQ multiplex PCR; TCRdb stores in-frame clones only, minus some. The sample records some 110,000 clones, 80% to 90% being singletons. Between the trimmed V and J ends, which lost 0 bases and 9 bases, there was a span of 9 bases. The CDR3 is 12 amino acids. From germline, CDR1 is KGHSH and CDR2 LQKENI. J is TRBJ2-7 and V is TRBV18; tentative D call: TRBD2 (6 bases). The source material was peripheral blood, sampled on day 0 of MenACWY control vaccination. This TCR derives from an adult in good health. The CDR3 DNA follows: TGTGCCAGCTCACCACCGACTAGGGCGCAGTACTTC. This sequence encodes CASSPPTRAQYF.